This is a list of T cell receptor beta chains from one sample in a study of T cells in localized non-small cell lung cancer. TCRdb keeps only in-frame clones here, not all; method: immunoSEQ multiplex PCR. Among tens of thousands of clones, around four fifths were seen once, and the ten largest hold more than 2.5%. The sample was peripheral blood, taken before any cancer treatment. These receptors were obtained from a man between 35 and 75 years old with stage I lung adenocarcinoma. Both conserved end residues are part of each CDR3. Each record gives: clone size, D gene, J gene, V gene, CDR3 protein, CDR3 DNA. D genes are given only for firm matches. Size is omitted from some rows. Given values are once, few, many or a class for expanded clones.

size: NA; D: NA; J: TRBJ2-7; V: TRBV18; CDR3: CASSPAGNYEQYF; DNA: TGTGCCAGCTCACCAGCGGGCAACTACGAGCAGTACTTC
size: NA; D: NA; J: TRBJ1-5; V: TRBV6-6; CDR3: CASSYGGTDQPQHF; DNA: TGTGCCAGCAGTTACGGAGGTACCGATCAGCCCCAGCATTTT
size: NA; D: NA; J: TRBJ2-2; V: TRBV18; CDR3: CASSLQTGGELFF; DNA: TGTGCCAGCTCACTCCAAACAGGCGGGGAGCTGTTTTTT
size: NA; D: NA; J: TRBJ2-5; V: TRBV4-2; CDR3: CASSQDPTGGYEQYF; DNA: TGTGCCAGCAGCCAAGATCCAACAGGAGGCTATGAGCAGTACTTC
size: NA; D: TRBD2; J: TRBJ2-7; V: TRBV4-2; CDR3: CASSQDLAGGYEQYF; DNA: TGTGCCAGCAGCCAAGATCTAGCGGGAGGGTACGAGCAGTACTTC
size: NA; D: NA; J: TRBJ2-3; V: TRBV6-1; CDR3: CASQLHRGQYF; DNA: TGTGCCAGCCAGCTCCACAGAGGGCAGTATTTT
size: NA; D: NA; J: TRBJ2-2; V: TRBV6-1; CDR3: CASSEGGGDTGELFF; DNA: TGTGCCAGCAGTGAAGGGGGGGGCGACACCGGGGAGCTGTTTTTT
size: NA; D: TRBD2; J: TRBJ2-7; V: TRBV10-3; CDR3: CAISESGHGGVYSYEQYF; DNA: TGTGCCATCAGTGAGTCGGGCCACGGGGGGGTTTACTCCTACGAGCAGTACTTC
size: NA; D: NA; J: TRBJ2-7; V: TRBV6-5; CDR3: CASSYSRPGVGEQYF; DNA: TGTGCCAGCAGTTACTCTCGGCCAGGGGTCGGCGAGCAGTACTTC
size: NA; D: NA; J: TRBJ2-7; V: TRBV2; CDR3: CASRSDSTHSEQYF; DNA: TGTGCCAGCAGATCGGACTCAACCCATAGCGAGCAGTACTTC
size: NA; D: TRBD1; J: TRBJ1-1; V: TRBV6-6; CDR3: CASQGGLNTEAFF; DNA: TGTGCCAGCCAGGGGGGTCTGAACACTGAAGCTTTCTTT
size: NA; D: TRBD2; J: TRBJ2-7; V: TRBV28; CDR3: CASSSPAGLVREQYF; DNA: TGTGCCAGCAGCTCTCCCGCGGGACTAGTTAGGGAGCAGTACTTC
size: NA; D: NA; J: TRBJ2-1; V: TRBV5-4; CDR3: CASSSRGDSYNEQFF; DNA: TGTGCCAGCAGCTCGAGGGGGGATTCCTACAATGAGCAGTTCTTC
size: NA; D: TRBD1; J: TRBJ2-2; V: TRBV4-1; CDR3: CASSQTTGWAGELFF; DNA: TGCGCCAGCAGCCAAACGACAGGGTGGGCCGGGGAGCTGTTTTTT
size: NA; D: NA; J: TRBJ2-1; V: TRBV7-2; CDR3: CASSLRDGSSYNEQFF; DNA: TGTGCCAGCAGCTTAAGGGACGGGAGCTCCTACAATGAGCAGTTCTTC
size: NA; D: TRBD2; J: TRBJ2-2; V: TRBV10-3; CDR3: CATRAGVDSGELFF; DNA: TGTGCCACCCGTGCGGGGGTCGATTCCGGGGAGCTGTTTTTT
size: NA; D: TRBD1; J: TRBJ2-1; V: TRBV4-3; CDR3: CASSAGQEDRGTSYNEQFF; DNA: TGCGCCAGCAGCGCAGGGCAAGAAGACAGGGGCACCTCCTACAATGAGCAGTTCTTC
size: NA; D: TRBD1; J: TRBJ1-2; V: TRBV19; CDR3: CASSIGRGANQGAGGYTF; DNA: TGTGCCAGTAGTATCGGTCGTGGGGCAAATCAGGGGGCCGGAGGCTACACCTTC
size: NA; D: TRBD2; J: TRBJ2-1; V: TRBV7-9; CDR3: CASSLRLAGGLNEQFF; DNA: TGTGCCAGCAGCTTGCGACTAGCGGGGGGGCTCAATGAGCAGTTCTTC
size: NA; D: NA; J: TRBJ2-1; V: TRBV19; CDR3: CASSPPGSRENEQFF; DNA: TGTGCCAGTAGTCCCCCCGGGAGCAGGGAAAATGAGCAGTTCTTC
size: few; D: NA; J: TRBJ1-1; V: TRBV5-1; CDR3: CASSLGPSNTEAFF; DNA: TGCGCCAGCAGCTTGGGTCCATCGAACACTGAAGCTTTCTTT
size: NA; D: NA; J: TRBJ2-7; V: TRBV28; CDR3: CASSGVRSSIYYEQYF; DNA: TGTGCCAGCAGTGGGGTTAGGTCCTCAATATACTACGAGCAGTACTTC
size: NA; D: NA; J: TRBJ2-7; V: TRBV27; CDR3: CASSLRLGGLQIEQYF; DNA: TGTGCCAGCAGTTTAAGGTTGGGGGGTCTACAGATCGAGCAGTACTTC
size: NA; D: NA; J: TRBJ2-7; V: TRBV7-6; CDR3: CASSLAGPPYEQYF; DNA: TGTGCCAGCAGCTTAGCGGGGCCACCCTACGAGCAGTACTTC
size: NA; D: NA; J: TRBJ1-3; V: TRBV9; CDR3: CASSVALGVSGNTIYF; DNA: TGTGCCAGCAGCGTAGCCCTGGGGGTCTCTGGAAACACCATATATTTT
size: NA; D: NA; J: TRBJ2-5; V: TRBV10-3; CDR3: CAISDQGGLLETQYF; DNA: TGTGCCATCAGTGATCAGGGAGGCCTATTGGAGACCCAGTACTTC
size: medium-sized; D: TRBD1; J: TRBJ1-5; V: TRBV4-1; CDR3: CASSQGTGVQPQHF; DNA: TGCGCCAGCAGCCAAGGGACAGGGGTGCAGCCCCAGCATTTT
size: NA; D: TRBD2; J: TRBJ2-7; V: TRBV6-6; CDR3: CASSTSGRPYEQYF; DNA: TGTGCCAGCAGCACCAGCGGGAGGCCCTACGAGCAGTACTTC
size: NA; D: NA; J: TRBJ1-1; V: TRBV6-1; CDR3: CASSEAAGMNTEAFF; DNA: TGTGCCAGCAGTGAAGCGGCAGGGATGAACACTGAAGCTTTCTTT
size: NA; D: NA; J: TRBJ1-5; V: TRBV27; CDR3: CASSLQERPQHF; DNA: TGTGCCAGCAGTTTGCAGGAGCGGCCCCAGCATTTT
size: NA; D: NA; J: TRBJ2-3; V: TRBV30; CDR3: CAWRETGHTQYF; DNA: TGTGCCTGGAGGGAAACAGGGCATACGCAGTATTTT
size: NA; D: NA; J: TRBJ2-5; V: TRBV11-2; CDR3: CASSGLLQGGTQYF; DNA: TGTGCCAGCAGCGGACTCTTACAGGGTGGGACCCAGTACTTC
size: NA; D: NA; J: TRBJ1-2; V: TRBV7-9; CDR3: CASSRGVFYGYTF; DNA: TGTGCCAGCAGCCGAGGGGTTTTCTATGGCTACACCTTC
size: NA; D: NA; J: TRBJ1-2; V: TRBV18; CDR3: CASSPLGSNYGYTF; DNA: TGTGCCAGCTCACCATTAGGTAGTAACTATGGCTACACCTTC
size: NA; D: NA; J: TRBJ2-5; V: TRBV11-2; CDR3: CASSKLSSGSGETQYF; DNA: TGTGCCAGCAGCAAACTCTCTTCAGGGTCGGGGGAGACCCAGTACTTC
size: once; D: NA; J: TRBJ1-4; V: TRBV18; CDR3: CASSPEVAGYEKLFF; DNA: TGTGCCAGCTCACCAGAAGTGGCAGGGTATGAAAAACTGTTTTTT
size: NA; D: NA; J: TRBJ2-2; V: TRBV2; CDR3: CASHIKSPNTGELFF; DNA: TGTGCCAGCCATATCAAAAGTCCGAACACCGGGGAGCTGTTTTTT
size: NA; D: TRBD1; J: TRBJ2-7; V: TRBV27; CDR3: CASSRQGALDEQYF; DNA: TGTGCCAGCAGCCGACAGGGGGCTCTCGACGAGCAGTACTTC
size: NA; D: NA; J: TRBJ1-4; V: TRBV7-3; CDR3: CASSLKSPGLNEKLFF; DNA: TGTGCCAGCAGCTTAAAATCTCCAGGGCTGAATGAAAAACTGTTTTTT
size: NA; D: NA; J: TRBJ1-1; V: TRBV27; CDR3: CASSLLTANTEAFF; DNA: TGTGCCAGCAGTTTATTGACAGCTAACACTGAAGCTTTCTTT
size: once; D: NA; J: TRBJ1-4; V: TRBV28; CDR3: CASSPGDANEKLFF; DNA: TGTGCCAGCAGCCCAGGGGATGCTAATGAAAAACTGTTTTTT
size: NA; D: NA; J: TRBJ1-2; V: TRBV18; CDR3: CASSANRDGTYGYTF; DNA: TGTGCCAGCTCAGCTAATAGGGACGGCACCTATGGCTACACCTTC
size: once; D: NA; J: TRBJ1-1; V: TRBV29-1; CDR3: CSVDRQLNTEAFF; DNA: TGCAGCGTTGATCGCCAGTTGAACACTGAAGCTTTCTTT